The 6 T cell receptor beta chains given below trace back to one sample, sequenced in a study of T cells after posttransplantation cyclophosphamide. The data were produced by immunoSEQ multiplex PCR, yet TCRdb's version contains in-frame clones alone and is incomplete. The sample has about 18,000 clones, 70% to 90% seen once; the top ten hold over 7.5%. The sample consisted of memory CD4+ T cells sorted from blood. Receptors originate from a man in his thirties or forties in good health and a related stem cell transplant donor.

The V call is TRBV6-1, the J call TRBJ2-5, with 9 bases aligning to TRBD1. The J call may be mistaken, given a closer DNA end match to TRBJ2-7. Germline V lookup: CDR1 MNHNS, CDR2 SASEGT. CDR3 length equals 14 residues. The CDR3 sequence: CASSVDRGTYEQYF. The CDR3 nucleotides read TGTGCCAGCAGTGTTGACAGGGGGACCTACGAGCAGTACTTC.

The V and J genes are TRBV29-1 and TRBJ2-5, with a tentative D call TRBD2 (5 bases). V lost 1 base and J 5 bases, leaving 11 bases between the germline ends. There are 13 residues in the CDR3. CDR1 is SQVTM, CDR2 ANQGSEA, per germline. In nucleotides, the CDR3 is TGCAGCGTTGAAGGGGAGATCCATGAGACCCAGTACTTC. Encoded protein: CSVEGEIHETQYF.

In DNA, the CDR3 is TGCGCCAGCACGGCAGGGAACTACAATGAGCAGTTCTTC. It yields the protein CASTAGNYNEQFF. The V gene is TRBV5-1, the J gene TRBJ2-1; tentative D call: TRBD1 (5 bases). Germline V gene data show CDR1 as SGHRS and CDR2 as YFSETQ. The CDR3 length is 13 residues. V lost 6 bases and J lost 3, with 10 bases in between.

V and J are TRBV6-5 and TRBJ2-7, with TRBD1 matching 7 bases. Trimming removed 10 bases from V and 3 bases from J; junction bases left unmatched: 9. CDR1 MNHEY and CDR2 SVGAGI come from the germline V gene. CDR3 size: 13 residues. CDR3 protein: CATPGQNFYEQYF. The CDR3 DNA reads TGTGCCACCCCGGGACAGAACTTCTACGAGCAGTACTTC.

This clone was detected once. J is TRBJ1-5 and V is TRBV29-1; the D is unclear. Germline CDR1 reads SQVTM; CDR2 reads ANQGSEA. The CDR3 is 13 residues long. The DNA of the CDR3 is TGCAGGGCCGGGGAGAGATCCAATCAGCCCCAGCATTTT. Protein: CRAGERSNQPQHF.

Points on this clone: One junction end does not reproduce the germline sequence, and a read error may be involved. The chain joins TRBV7-7 to TRBJ2-1; D is possibly TRBD2 (7 bases). Germline-derived CDR1 and CDR2 are SSHAT and FNYEAQ (reference sequence). This CDR3 region has 14 residues. CDR3 sequence (DNA): TGTGCTAGCAGCCCGGCACGGGGGGCCTCTGAGCAGTTCTTC. Translating it yields CASSPARGASEQFF. Together with reference TRBV7-7 and TRBJ2-1, the CDR3 gives the full variable domain: GAGVSQSPRYKVTKRGQDVTLRCDPISSHATLYWYQQALGQGPEFLTYFNYEAQPDKSGLPSDRFSAERPEGSISTLTIQRTEQRDSAMYRCASSPARGASEQFFGPGTRLTVL.